This record looks at one T cell receptor beta chain sequence and its context. Its antigen is still unknown. This specimen belongs to a study of neoadjuvant anti-PD-1 for oral cavity cancer. Across the whole study: Patients mostly received three to four biweekly nivolumab doses at 3 mg/kg before surgery. Patients without progression got a fourth dose around day 43. Study-wide results and caveats: Treg/Th17 ratio rose with pretreatment blood and fell with post-treatment tumor TCRbeta clonality.

Patients had newly diagnosed, untreated stage II-IVA oral cavity squamous cell carcinoma. TCRdb keeps only in-frame clones here, not all; method: immunoSEQ multiplex PCR. The data hold fewer than 20,000 clones, with 60% to 80% observed a single time. V shed 2 bases, J shed 5 bases, and the junction held 8 bases outside the gene matches. The CDR3 has 15 amino acids. The germline V gene encodes CDR1 SGHTA and CDR2 FQGTGA. This rearrangement joins TRBV7-3 to TRBJ2-5; 7 positions agree with TRBD2. The sample consisted of PBMCs, taken before nivolumab (anti-PD-1) treatment. This TCR was sampled from a person aged 35-79 years with oral cavity squamous cell carcinoma. The CDR3 DNA reads as TGTGCCAGCAGCTTACAAGCGGGAACGGGTGAGACCCAGTACTTC. It encodes CASSLQAGTGETQYF.